This passage covers 30 T cell receptor beta chains from one sample sequenced in a study of T cells after yellow fever vaccination. One entry per CDR3 protein results from TCRdb running MiXCR on the 5' RACE reads. The sample includes around 530,000 distinct CDR3 sequences, roughly a sixth of them seen just once. Sequencing was performed on PBMCs, taken about 5 days after the first yellow fever vaccination. The origin of the receptors is a man younger than 35 who received the YFV17D yellow fever vaccine.

V usage is TRBV18 and J usage is TRBJ2-7, with a possible D match to TRBD1 (6 bases). The CDR3 consists of 12 residues. V was cut by 3 bases and J by 5 bases, with 8 bases left in between. CDR1 is KGHSH, CDR2 LQKENI, per germline. For the CDR3, the DNA is TGTGCCAGCTCACCCTCAGGGGACGAGCAGTACGTC. Its protein is CASSPSGDEQYV.

Many counts were recorded for this clonotype. The chain joins TRBV4-2 to TRBJ2-7, with D hard to call. Deletions cut 3 bases from V and 0 bases from J, with 12 bases between. The CDR3 covers 15 residues. Germline V CDR1 and CDR2: LGHNA, YNFKEQ. CDR3 nucleotide sequence: TGTGCCAGCAGCCAGGATAACAGAGCCTCCTACGAGCAGTACTTC. It specifies CASSQDNRASYEQYF.

This clonotype was seen more than once but under ten times. The rearrangement uses TRBV6-2 or TRBV6-3 and TRBJ1-1, with 7 positions matching TRBD1. There are 12 residues in the CDR3. Germline lookup yields CDR1 MNHEY and CDR2 SVGEGT. The junction had 7 bases not matched to a gene; V was cut back by 6 bases and J by 9 bases. Written as DNA, the CDR3 is TGTGCCAGCAGCCAGGACAGGAGAAAAGCTTTCTTT. This codes for CASSQDRRKAFF.

This chain uses TRBV29-1 with TRBJ2-6; D remains unclear. This CDR3 spans 13 amino acids. Trimming took 5 bases from V and 4 from J, leaving 9 bases between them. CDR1 is SQVTM, CDR2 ANQGSEA, per germline. CDR3 DNA: TGCAGCGTTCTTATGTCCGGGGCCAACGTCCTGACTTTC. Protein product: CSVLMSGANVLTF.

The rearrangement uses TRBV5-4 and TRBJ2-7; 7 nucleotides align to TRBD1. J gave up 2 bases and V 5 bases, and 7 bases lay outside the gene matches. From germline, CDR1 is SGHNT and CDR2 YYREEE (reference sequence). The CDR3 spans 14 residues. In DNA form, the CDR3 reads TGTGCCAGCAGACCCCGGGACAGACCCTACGAGCAGTACTTC. It yields the protein CASRPRDRPYEQYF.

The rearrangement links TRBV7-3 to TRBJ2-1, with 8 bases identical to TRBD2. CDR1 SGHTA and CDR2 FQGTGA come from the germline V gene. The CDR3 length is 15 residues. V lost 0 bases, J lost 4 bases, and 2 bases stayed unmatched. For the CDR3, the DNA is TGTGCCAGCAGCTTAACAGCGGGGGTATACAATGAGCAGTTCTTC. The encoded protein is CASSLTAGVYNEQFF.

The V and J genes are TRBV12-3 or TRBV12-4 and TRBJ2-5; D may match TRBD1 or TRBD2 (5 bases each). The CDR3 covers 14 residues. V lost 8 bases to trimming and J lost 5 bases, with 18 bases between them. The CDR3 loop reads CASPGTLAWETQYF. CDR3 nucleotides: TGTGCCAGCCCCGGGACCTTAGCGTGGGAGACCCAGTACTTC.

This chain connects TRBV5-1 to TRBJ2-1, with 12 bases aligning to TRBD2. Germline V gene lookup returns CDR1 SGHRS and CDR2 YFSETQ. Unmatched junction bases numbered 7, after V lost 2 bases and J lost 7 bases. This CDR3 has 16 residues. The CDR3 sequence is CASSFIGTSGSNEQFF. In DNA, the CDR3 is TGCGCCAGCAGCTTTATCGGGACTAGCGGGTCTAATGAGCAGTTCTTC.

J is TRBJ1-1 and V is TRBV5-5, with D maybe TRBD1 (5 bases). Trimming removed 4 bases at V and 3 bases at J, with 10 bases between. CDR3 length equals 13 residues. Germline CDR1 and CDR2: SGHKS and YYEKEE (reference sequence). Here the CDR3 reads CASSRGTYTEAFF. The CDR3, as DNA: TGTGCCAGCAGCAGGGGCACGTACACTGAAGCTTTCTTT.

There are a few counts of this clonotype. V gene TRBV12-3 or TRBV12-4 combines with J gene TRBJ2-7; 10 bases match TRBD2. The V gene end was trimmed by 6 bases and the J gene end by 0 bases; junction bases not matched to a gene: 5. The length of the CDR3 is 15 residues. The CDR3 sequence is CASRLLAGSSYEQYF. CDR3 coding DNA: TGTGCCAGCAGGCTACTAGCGGGGAGCTCCTACGAGCAGTACTTC.

This sequence joins TRBV30 and TRBJ2-7; D not resolved. The CDR3 has 14 amino acids. V was pared by 5 bases and J by 1 base, with 15 bases between. The germline V gene has CDR1 GTSNPN and CDR2 SVGIG (reference sequence). CDR3 DNA sequence: TGTGCCTGGGGGATACCCCCGGTTTCCTACGAGCAGTACTTC. Protein sequence: CAWGIPPVSYEQYF.

This chain links TRBV12-3 or TRBV12-4 with TRBJ2-5; D possibly corresponds to TRBD1 (6 bases). Trimming removed 4 bases from V and 2 bases from J, with 17 bases in between. The CDR3 is 16 residues long. CDR3 amino acids: CASSYQTGMRQETQYF. Here the CDR3 DNA reads TGTGCCAGCAGTTACCAAACAGGGATGAGACAAGAGACCCAGTACTTC.

This clonotype occurred a few times. The rearrangement links TRBV7-2 to TRBJ2-3, with D perhaps given as TRBD1 or TRBD2 (6 bases each). V was clipped by 5 bases and J by 6 bases, with 15 bases between them. CDR3 size: 14 residues. In germline, CDR1 is SGHTA, CDR2 FQGNSA. The CDR3 reads CASSDWGAGDTQYF. The CDR3 nucleotides read TGTGCCAGCAGCGATTGGGGGGCAGGGGATACGCAGTATTTT.

This clonotype was counted between two and nine times. The rearrangement joins TRBV11-2 to TRBJ1-2; D remains unclear. V was cut by 1 base and J by 0 bases, with 12 bases left in between. The germline V gene encodes CDR1 SGHAT and CDR2 FQNNGV. CDR3 length equals 16 residues. The CDR3 here is CASSLVSGSTNYGYTF. The CDR3 DNA is TGTGCCAGCAGCTTAGTGTCAGGATCTACTAACTATGGCTACACCTTC.

This clonotype was observed a few times. The V and J genes are TRBV7-3 and TRBJ2-1; weak D call: TRBD1 (6 bases). V was shortened by 4 bases and J by 1 base, with 11 bases between the two germline ends. The CDR3 sequence is 15 residues long. Germline lookup yields CDR1 SGHTA and CDR2 FQGTGA. The CDR3 spells CASSSDSTSYNEQFF. The CDR3 DNA is TGTGCCAGCAGCTCGGACAGTACTTCCTACAATGAGCAGTTCTTC.

This clonotype has only a few counts. This chain joins TRBV20-1 and TRBJ2-3, with unresolved D. Germline-derived CDR1 and CDR2 are DFQATT and SNEGSKA (reference sequence). The CDR3 has 15 residues. V was clipped by 6 bases and J by 2 bases, with 18 bases between them. The chain's CDR3 is CSAKATAWDTDTQYF. DNA of the CDR3: TGCAGTGCCAAAGCCACAGCGTGGGACACAGATACGCAGTATTTT.

This rearrangement joins TRBV5-1 to TRBJ2-1, with 8 bases lining up with TRBD2. From germline, CDR1 is SGHRS and CDR2 YFSETQ. This CDR3 is built from 17 residues. After removal of 0 bases from V and 6 bases from J, the junction contained 11 bases not matched to a gene. The CDR3 DNA is TGCGCCAGCAGCTTGGTATCGGCGGGGGGCATTCGCAATGAGCAGTTCTTC. Its translation: CASSLVSAGGIRNEQFF.

A word on this clonotype: The junction differs from germline at one of its ends, possibly a read error. This chain links TRBV11-2 with TRBJ2-3, with 9 bases aligning to TRBD2. The germline gives CDR1 SGHAT, CDR2 FQNNGV. This CDR3 has 13 amino acids. For the CDR3, the DNA is TGTGCCAGCAGCGGGACTAGCAGAGATACGCAGTATTTT. This translates into CASSGTSRDTQYF.

V usage is TRBV7-6 and J usage is TRBJ2-7, with 7 bases that match TRBD1. The V gene end was trimmed by 5 bases and the J gene end by 3 bases; junction bases not matched to a gene: 4. Germline lookup yields CDR1 SGHVS and CDR2 FNYEAQ. The CDR3 length is 13 residues. The CDR3: CASSANRGYEQYF. CDR3 coding DNA: TGTGCCAGCAGCGCTAACAGGGGCTACGAGCAGTACTTC.

A few counts support this clonotype. The chain uses TRBV5-1 and TRBJ1-5; no firm D call. V was shortened by 0 bases and J by 5 bases, with 12 bases between the two germline ends. Germline V gives CDR1 SGHRS, CDR2 YFSETQ. This CDR3 is built from 15 residues. The CDR3 loop reads CASSLGGSADQPQHF. The CDR3 DNA reads TGCGCCAGCAGCTTGGGAGGGTCAGCTGATCAGCCCCAGCATTTT.

CDR3 amino acids: CASSPRWTSGATDTQYF. CDR3 DNA sequence: TGTGCCAGCAGCCCCCGTTGGACTAGCGGGGCCACAGATACGCAGTATTTT. The rearrangement links TRBV9 to TRBJ2-3, with 12 positions matching TRBD2. The CDR3 contains 17 residues. CDR1 and CDR2 from the germline V gene are SGDLS and YYNGEE. V lost 4 bases and J lost 2; bases outside the gene matches: 8.

The rearrangement uses TRBV6-1 and TRBJ1-6; D is unclear. With 1 base removed from V and 15 bases from J, the gap between germline ends came to 10 bases. The CDR3 has 12 amino acids. The germline V gene encodes CDR1 MNHNS and CDR2 SASEGT. This CDR3 reads CASSEGKTDLHF. Written as DNA, the CDR3 is TGTGCCAGCAGTGAAGGAAAGACGGACCTCCACTTT.

The DNA for the CDR3 is TGCAGTGCTAGAGGACTAGCGGGGGCCATTCCGAACACCGGGGAGCTGTTTTTT. Protein: CSARGLAGAIPNTGELFF. V and J are TRBV20-1 and TRBJ2-2; 12 bases agree with TRBD2. V dropped 1 base and J dropped 0; count of bases not matched to a gene: 6. Germline V gives CDR1 DFQATT, CDR2 SNEGSKA (reference sequence). The CDR3 sequence is 18 residues long.

This clonotype was observed a handful of times. The gene calls are TRBV2 and TRBJ2-2, with D possibly TRBD1 on 6 matching bases. The germline V and J ends were trimmed by 4 bases and 7 bases, with 16 bases remaining between them. The CDR3 runs to 15 residues. Germline-derived CDR1 and CDR2 are SNHLY and FYNNEI. Written as DNA, the CDR3 is TGTGCCAGCAGTGTCATACAGGGTAGGGTCGGGGAGCTGTTTTTT. It yields the protein CASSVIQGRVGELFF.

This clonotype was seen a few times. The CDR3 DNA sequence: TGCGCCAGCAGCCACTCCGGGACTAAGGATGAGCAGTTCTTC. This codes for CASSHSGTKDEQFF. J is TRBJ2-1 and V is TRBV4-3, with 7 bases fitting TRBD2. The ends lost 3 bases at V and 8 bases at J; junction bases unmatched: 7. The germline CDR1 and CDR2 sequences are LGHNA and YSLEER. The CDR3 covers 14 residues.

There are a few counts of this clonotype. The chain is built from TRBV7-9 and TRBJ2-3, with D unclear. The ends were cut back, 6 bases at V and 0 bases at J, with 10 bases in the middle. CDR1 SEHNR and CDR2 FQNEAQ come from the germline V gene (reference sequence). This CDR3 comprises 14 residues. The chain's CDR3 is CASRQTSSTDTQYF. As DNA, the CDR3 is TGTGCCAGCAGACAGACTTCTAGCACAGATACGCAGTATTTT.

This clonotype was seen repeatedly, ten times or more. The V and J genes are TRBV7-2 and TRBJ2-3, with a possible D match to TRBD2 (6 bases). This CDR3 spans 13 amino acids. V dropped 11 bases and J dropped 5 bases, with 17 bases sitting between them. Germline CDR1 SGHTA, CDR2 FQGNSA. The CDR3 here is CASKAAGIDTQYF. CDR3 nucleotides: TGTGCCTCCAAGGCTGCGGGGATAGATACGCAGTATTTT. Full variable domain (missing parts from reference TRBV7-2 and TRBJ2-3): GAGVSQSPSNKVTEKGKDVELRCDPISGHTALYWYRQSLGQGLEFLIYFQGNSAPDKSGLPSDRFSAERTGGSVSTLTIQRTQQEDSAVYLCASKAAGIDTQYFGPGTRLTVL.

This clonotype occurred a few times. V gene TRBV20-1 combines with J gene TRBJ1-5; D gene uncertain. Germline CDR1 reads DFQATT; CDR2 reads SNEGSKA (reference sequence). V gave up 6 bases and J gave up 3 bases, with 12 bases separating them. The CDR3 loop spans 13 amino acids. In nucleotides, the CDR3 is TGCAGTGCAAGGAAGACGCTCAATCAGCCCCAGCATTTT. This translates into CSARKTLNQPQHF.

This clonotype has just a few counts. The chain links TRBV6-2 or TRBV6-3 to TRBJ2-5, with 8 bases that match TRBD2. CDR1 MNHEY and CDR2 SVGEGT come from the germline V gene. V shed 4 bases and J 1 base; nucleotides not matched to a gene: 8. The CDR3 has 16 residues. The CDR3 sequence is CASSSPWTSPQETQYF. DNA for the CDR3: TGTGCCAGCAGTTCTCCCTGGACTAGCCCCCAAGAGACCCAGTACTTC.

There are a few counts of this clonotype. The chain combines TRBV7-3 with TRBJ1-1; D gene ambiguous. This CDR3 region has 13 residues. Germline loops: CDR1 SGHTA, CDR2 FQGTGA. With 4 bases removed from V and 4 bases from J, the gap between germline ends came to 10 bases. The CDR3 sequence: CASSSGRSTEAFF. CDR3 bases: TGTGCCAGCAGCTCTGGGAGGTCCACTGAAGCTTTCTTT.